Reported below is one TCR beta chain. The antigen is undetermined. This sample is drawn from a study of T cell clonotyping in hematopoietic cell transplantation. V shed 4 bases, J shed 5 bases, and the junction held 11 bases outside the gene matches. CDR1 SGHTA and CDR2 FQGTGA come from the germline V gene. The CDR3 is 16 amino acids. Recipients were bled about 28 days pretransplant and at posttransplant days 30, 100, 180. Method: immunoSEQ multiplex PCR; TCRdb's copy keeps in-frame clones and lacks some. Of about 16,000 clones in the sample, over 50% are singletons; the top ten hold about an eighth. Findings and caveats of the study: At the given depth, recipient repertoires were over 97% de novo clonotypes. Recipient TCR diversity dropped after transplant; expanded clonotypes rose from day 30 to 180. Broader posttransplant TCR repertoire diversity was predicted by graft donor and pretransplant recipient Inverse Simpson Index values.

The receptor comes from a male patient aged 50 to 59 who had an allogeneic stem cell transplant from an unrelated donor, so T cells may come from the graft donor. Some clones in this sample may be carry-over from other donors' samples. The material sequenced was PBMCs, taken 30 days after allogeneic stem cell transplant. V usage is TRBV7-3 and J usage is TRBJ2-3, with 8 nucleotides matching TRBD2. In DNA, the CDR3 is TGTGCCAGCAGCTCCTATAGCGGGGCCAGGGGAGATACGCAGTATTTT. Translating it yields CASSSYSGARGDTQYF.